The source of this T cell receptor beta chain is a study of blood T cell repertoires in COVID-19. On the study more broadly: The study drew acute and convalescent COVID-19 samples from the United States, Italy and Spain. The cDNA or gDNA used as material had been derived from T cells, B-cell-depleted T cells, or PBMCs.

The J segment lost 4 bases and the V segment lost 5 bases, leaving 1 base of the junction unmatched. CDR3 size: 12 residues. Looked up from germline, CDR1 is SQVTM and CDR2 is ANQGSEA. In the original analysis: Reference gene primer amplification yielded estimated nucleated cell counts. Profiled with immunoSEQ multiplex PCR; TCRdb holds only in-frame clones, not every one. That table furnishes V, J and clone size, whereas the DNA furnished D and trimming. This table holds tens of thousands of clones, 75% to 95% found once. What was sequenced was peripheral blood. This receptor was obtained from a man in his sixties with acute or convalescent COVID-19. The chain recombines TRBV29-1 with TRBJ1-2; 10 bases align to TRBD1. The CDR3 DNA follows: TGCAGCGTTCGGGACAGGGGCTATGGCTACACCTTC. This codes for CSVRDRGYGYTF.